The clone carrying this T cell receptor beta chain has a count of ten or more. The antigen is not known. This sample is part of a study of T cells in Graves' hyperthyroidism and ophthalmopathy. There were TCR beta CDR3 regions amplified from RNA transcripts. The TCR CDR3 was amplified in a first-round RT-PCR using the HTBI primer set. TCRdb re-called the multiplex PCR reads through MiXCR, storing one row per CDR3 protein. The sample lists roughly 380,000 distinct CDR3 sequences, 14% occurring once. Those with hyperthyroidism were 18 to 65 years old, newly diagnosed, and ill for under 2 months. The diagnostic basis comprised clinical symptoms, serum thyroxine and TRAb, thyroid ultrasound and orbital computed tomography. Fresh 10 ml peripheral blood yielded PBMCs. V was trimmed by 5 bases and J by 7 bases, leaving 21 bases between them. The CDR3 is 15 residues long. Germline lookup yields CDR1 MNHNS and CDR2 SASEGT.

Study observations and caveats: A 13 V-J model separated ophthalmopathy from stable hyperthyroidism.

The chain has TRBV6-1 and TRBJ2-7; either TRBD1 or TRBD2 may fit D (5 bases each). The specimen sequenced was blood. This TCR came from a woman in her sixties with Graves' hyperthyroidism. The CDR3 nucleotides read TGTGCCAGCAGTCCCCGGTACACTGGGTGGGGGGAGCAGTACTTC. It codes for CASSPRYTGWGEQYF.